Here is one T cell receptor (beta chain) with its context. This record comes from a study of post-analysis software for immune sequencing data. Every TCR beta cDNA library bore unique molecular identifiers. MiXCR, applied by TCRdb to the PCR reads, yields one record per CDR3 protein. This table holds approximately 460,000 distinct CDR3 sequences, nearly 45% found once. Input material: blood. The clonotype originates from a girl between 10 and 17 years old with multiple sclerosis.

The CDR3 bases are TGCAGTGCTCAGACAGGGTTTAATTCACCCCTCCACTTT. Translating it yields CSAQTGFNSPLHF. V usage is TRBV20-1 and J usage is TRBJ1-6, with 7 bases identical to TRBD1. Germline V gene data show CDR1 as DFQATT and CDR2 as SNEGSKA (reference sequence). This CDR3 contains 13 residues. V lost 5 bases, J lost 6 bases, and 4 bases stayed unmatched.